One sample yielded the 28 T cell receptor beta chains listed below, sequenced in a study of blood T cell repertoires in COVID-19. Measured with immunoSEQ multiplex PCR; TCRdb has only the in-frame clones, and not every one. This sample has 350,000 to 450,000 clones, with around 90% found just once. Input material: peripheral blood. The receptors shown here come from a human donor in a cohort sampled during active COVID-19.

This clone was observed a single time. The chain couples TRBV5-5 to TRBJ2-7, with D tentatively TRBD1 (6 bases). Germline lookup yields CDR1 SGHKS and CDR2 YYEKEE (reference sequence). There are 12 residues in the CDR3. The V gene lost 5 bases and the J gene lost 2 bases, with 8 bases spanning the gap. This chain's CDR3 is CASSRDTYEQYF. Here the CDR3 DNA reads TGTGCCAGCAGTCGGGACACCTACGAGCAGTACTTC.

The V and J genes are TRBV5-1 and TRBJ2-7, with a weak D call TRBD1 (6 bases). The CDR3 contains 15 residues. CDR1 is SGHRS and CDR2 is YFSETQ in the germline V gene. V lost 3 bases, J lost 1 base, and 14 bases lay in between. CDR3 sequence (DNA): TGCGCCAGCAGCTGGACAGCGGCCCAGTCCTACGAGCAGTACTTC. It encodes CASSWTAAQSYEQYF.

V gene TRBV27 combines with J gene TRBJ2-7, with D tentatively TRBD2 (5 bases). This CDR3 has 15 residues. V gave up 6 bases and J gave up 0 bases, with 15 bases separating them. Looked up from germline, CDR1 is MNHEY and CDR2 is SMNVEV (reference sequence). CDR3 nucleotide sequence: TGTGCCAGCAGCCCCGCGGCCGGGATCTCCTACGAGCAGTACTTC. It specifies CASSPAAGISYEQYF.

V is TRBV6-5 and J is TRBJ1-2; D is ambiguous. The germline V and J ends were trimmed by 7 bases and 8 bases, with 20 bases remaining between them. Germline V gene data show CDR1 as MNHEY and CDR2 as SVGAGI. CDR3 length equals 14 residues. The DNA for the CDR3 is TGTGCCAGCATTAATAATAGAGGGATCTACGGCTACACCTTC. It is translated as CASINNRGIYGYTF.

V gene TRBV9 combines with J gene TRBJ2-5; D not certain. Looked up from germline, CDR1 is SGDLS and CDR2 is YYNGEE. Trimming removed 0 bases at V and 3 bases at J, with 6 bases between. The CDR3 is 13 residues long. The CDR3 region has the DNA TGTGCCAGCAGCGTAGATGTAGAAGAGACCCAGTACTTC. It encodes CASSVDVEETQYF.

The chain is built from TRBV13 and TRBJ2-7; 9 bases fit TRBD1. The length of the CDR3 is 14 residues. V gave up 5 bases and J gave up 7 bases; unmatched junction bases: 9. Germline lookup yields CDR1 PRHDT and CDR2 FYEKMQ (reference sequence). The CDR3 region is CASSTRDRDQEQYF. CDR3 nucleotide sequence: TGTGCCAGCAGCACCCGGGACAGGGACCAAGAGCAGTACTTC. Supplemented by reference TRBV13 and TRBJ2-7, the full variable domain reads AAGVIQSPRHLIKEKRETATLKCYPIPRHDTVYWYQQGPGQDPQFLISFYEKMQSDKGSIPDRFSAQQFSDYHSELNMSSLELGDSALYFCASSTRDRDQEQYFGPGTRLTVT.

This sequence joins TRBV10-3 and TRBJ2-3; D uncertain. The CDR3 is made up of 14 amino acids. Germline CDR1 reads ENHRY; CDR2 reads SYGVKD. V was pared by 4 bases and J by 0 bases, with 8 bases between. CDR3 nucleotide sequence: TGTGCCATCAGTGGTGTCTCGAGCACAGATACGCAGTATTTT. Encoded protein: CAISGVSSTDTQYF.

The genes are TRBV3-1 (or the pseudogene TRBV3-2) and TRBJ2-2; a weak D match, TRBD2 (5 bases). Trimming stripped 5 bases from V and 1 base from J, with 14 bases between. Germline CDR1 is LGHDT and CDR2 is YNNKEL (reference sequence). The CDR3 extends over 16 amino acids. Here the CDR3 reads CASSESLSGNTGELFF. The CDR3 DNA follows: TGTGCCAGCAGCGAAAGTCTCAGCGGGAACACCGGGGAGCTGTTTTTT.

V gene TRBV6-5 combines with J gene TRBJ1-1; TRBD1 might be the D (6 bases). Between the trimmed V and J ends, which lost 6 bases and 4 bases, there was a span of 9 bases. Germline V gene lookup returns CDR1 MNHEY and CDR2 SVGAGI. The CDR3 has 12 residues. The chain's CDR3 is CASRGGPTEAFF. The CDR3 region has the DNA TGTGCCAGCAGGGGGGGGCCCACTGAAGCTTTCTTT.

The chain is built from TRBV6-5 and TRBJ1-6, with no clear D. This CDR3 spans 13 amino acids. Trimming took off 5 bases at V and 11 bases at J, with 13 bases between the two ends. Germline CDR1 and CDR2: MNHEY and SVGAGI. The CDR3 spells CASSPGPSTPLHF. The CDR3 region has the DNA TGTGCCAGCAGTCCTGGGCCCAGTACACCCCTCCACTTT.

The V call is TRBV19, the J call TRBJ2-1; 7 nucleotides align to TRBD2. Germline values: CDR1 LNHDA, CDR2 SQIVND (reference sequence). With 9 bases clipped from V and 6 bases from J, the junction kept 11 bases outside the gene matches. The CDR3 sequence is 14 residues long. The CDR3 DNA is TGTGCCAGCTCGAGGCGGGGGACCGGCAATGAGCAGTTCTTC. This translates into CASSRRGTGNEQFF. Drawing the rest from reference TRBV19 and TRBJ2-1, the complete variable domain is DGGITQSPKYLFRKEGQNVTLSCEQNLNHDAMYWYRQDPGQGLRLIYYSQIVNDFQKGDIAEGYSVSREKKESFPLTVTSAQKNPTAFYLCASSRRGTGNEQFFGPGTRLTVL.

The CDR3 DNA is TGTGCCAGCAGCCCCGTAGAGGGGGCCTACTATGGCTACACCTTC. Translated: CASSPVEGAYYGYTF. The genes are TRBV5-5 and TRBJ1-2; 7 nucleotides line up with TRBD1. The CDR3 has 15 residues. Trimming cost V 4 bases and J 3 bases; bases outside gene matches: 9. Per the germline V gene, CDR1 is SGHKS and CDR2 is YYEKEE (reference sequence).

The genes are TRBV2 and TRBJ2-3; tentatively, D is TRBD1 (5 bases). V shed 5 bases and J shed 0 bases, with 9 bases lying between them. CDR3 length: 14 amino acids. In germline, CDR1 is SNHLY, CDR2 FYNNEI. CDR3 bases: TGTGCCAGCAGTTCGGACACCAGCACAGATACGCAGTATTTT. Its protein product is CASSSDTSTDTQYF.

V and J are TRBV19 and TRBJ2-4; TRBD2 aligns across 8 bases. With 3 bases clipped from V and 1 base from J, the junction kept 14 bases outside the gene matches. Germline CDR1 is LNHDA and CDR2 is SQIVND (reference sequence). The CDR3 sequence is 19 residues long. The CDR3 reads CASSIVGGGETRAKNIQYF. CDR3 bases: TGTGCCAGTAGTATTGTCGGGGGGGGCGAGACGAGGGCCAAAAACATTCAGTACTTC.

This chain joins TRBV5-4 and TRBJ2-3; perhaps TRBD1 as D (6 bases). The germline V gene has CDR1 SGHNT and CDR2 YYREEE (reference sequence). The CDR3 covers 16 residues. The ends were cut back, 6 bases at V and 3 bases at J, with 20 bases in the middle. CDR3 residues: CASTVDRLAITDTQYF. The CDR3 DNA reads TGTGCCAGCACTGTGGACAGACTCGCCATTACAGATACGCAGTATTTT. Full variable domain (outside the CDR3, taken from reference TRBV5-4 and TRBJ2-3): ETGVTQSPTHLIKTRGQQVTLRCSSQSGHNTVSWYQQALGQGPQFIFQYYREEENGRGNFPPRFSGLQFPNYSSELNVNALELDDSALYLCASTVDRLAITDTQYFGPGTRLTVL.

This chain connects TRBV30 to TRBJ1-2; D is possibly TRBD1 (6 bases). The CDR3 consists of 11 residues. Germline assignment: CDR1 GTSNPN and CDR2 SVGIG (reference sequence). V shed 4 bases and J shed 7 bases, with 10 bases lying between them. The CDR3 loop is CAWTGARGYTF. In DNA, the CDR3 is TGTGCCTGGACAGGGGCACGTGGCTACACCTTC.

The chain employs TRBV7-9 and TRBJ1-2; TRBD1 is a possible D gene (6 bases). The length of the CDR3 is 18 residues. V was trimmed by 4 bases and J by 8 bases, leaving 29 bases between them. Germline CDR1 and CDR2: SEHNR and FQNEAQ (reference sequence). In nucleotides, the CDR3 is TGTGCCAGCAGCTCCGAGACAGGCTCGACAATGACTATGAAGGGCTACACCTTC. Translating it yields CASSSETGSTMTMKGYTF. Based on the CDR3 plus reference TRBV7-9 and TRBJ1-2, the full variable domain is DTGVSQNPRHKITKRGQNVTFRCDPISEHNRLYWYRQTLGQGPEFLTYFQNEAQLEKSRLLSDRFSAERPKGSFSTLEIQRTEQGDSAMYLCASSSETGSTMTMKGYTFGSGTRLTVV.

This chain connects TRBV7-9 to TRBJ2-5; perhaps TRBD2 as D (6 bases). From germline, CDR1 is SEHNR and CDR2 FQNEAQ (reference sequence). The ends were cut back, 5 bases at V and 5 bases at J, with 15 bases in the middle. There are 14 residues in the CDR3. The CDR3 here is CASSGRETKETQYF. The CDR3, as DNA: TGTGCCAGCAGCGGCCGGGAGACCAAGGAGACCCAGTACTTC.

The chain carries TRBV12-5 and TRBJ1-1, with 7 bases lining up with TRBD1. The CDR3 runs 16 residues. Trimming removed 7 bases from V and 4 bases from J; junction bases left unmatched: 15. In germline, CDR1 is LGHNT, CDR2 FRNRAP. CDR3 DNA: TGTGCTAGTGCTCCAAACTCGGACAGGTGGTTCACTGAAGCTTTCTTT. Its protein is CASAPNSDRWFTEAFF.

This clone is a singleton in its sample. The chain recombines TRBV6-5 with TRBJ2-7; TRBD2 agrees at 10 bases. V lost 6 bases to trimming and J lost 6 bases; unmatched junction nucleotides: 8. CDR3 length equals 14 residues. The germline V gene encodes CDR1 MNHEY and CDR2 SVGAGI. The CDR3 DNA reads TGTGCCAGCAGGCCTAGCGGGGGAGCCTTCGAGCAGTACTTC. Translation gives CASRPSGGAFEQYF.

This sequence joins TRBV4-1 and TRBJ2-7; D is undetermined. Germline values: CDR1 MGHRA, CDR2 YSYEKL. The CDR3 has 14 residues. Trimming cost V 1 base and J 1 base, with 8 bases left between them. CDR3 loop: CASSQVAGSYEQYF. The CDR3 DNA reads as TGCGCCAGCAGCCAAGTAGCTGGATCCTACGAGCAGTACTTC.

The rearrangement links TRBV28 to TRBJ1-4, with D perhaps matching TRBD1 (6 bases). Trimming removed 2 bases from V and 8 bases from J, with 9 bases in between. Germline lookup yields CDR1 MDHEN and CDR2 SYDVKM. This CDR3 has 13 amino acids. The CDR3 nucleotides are TGTGCCAGCAGTTTACAGGGGTGGGAAAAACTGTTTTTT. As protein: CASSLQGWEKLFF.

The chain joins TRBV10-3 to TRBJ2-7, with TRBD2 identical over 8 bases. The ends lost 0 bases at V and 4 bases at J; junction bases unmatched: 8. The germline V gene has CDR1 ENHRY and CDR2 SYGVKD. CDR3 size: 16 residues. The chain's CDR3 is CAISESWGREGYEQYF. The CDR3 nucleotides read TGTGCCATCAGTGAGTCGTGGGGACGGGAGGGATACGAGCAGTACTTC.

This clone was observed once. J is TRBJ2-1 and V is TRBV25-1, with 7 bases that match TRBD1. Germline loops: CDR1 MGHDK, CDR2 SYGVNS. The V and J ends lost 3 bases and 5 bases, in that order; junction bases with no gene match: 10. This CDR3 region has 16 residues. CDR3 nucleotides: TGTGCCAGCAGTGATCCCCGGGACAGACTCAACAATGAGCAGTTCTTC. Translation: CASSDPRDRLNNEQFF.

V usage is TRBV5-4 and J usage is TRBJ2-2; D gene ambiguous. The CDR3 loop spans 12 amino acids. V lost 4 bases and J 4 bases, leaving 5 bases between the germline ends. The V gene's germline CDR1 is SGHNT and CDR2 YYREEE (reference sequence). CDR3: CASSIVTGELFF. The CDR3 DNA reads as TGTGCCAGCAGCATCGTCACCGGGGAGCTGTTTTTT.

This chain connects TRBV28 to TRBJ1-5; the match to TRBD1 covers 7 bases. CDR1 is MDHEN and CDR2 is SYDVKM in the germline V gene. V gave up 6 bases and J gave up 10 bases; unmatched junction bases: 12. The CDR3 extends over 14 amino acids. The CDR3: CASSLDRELRPQHF. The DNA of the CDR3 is TGTGCCAGCAGCCTCGACAGGGAGCTTCGACCCCAGCATTTT.

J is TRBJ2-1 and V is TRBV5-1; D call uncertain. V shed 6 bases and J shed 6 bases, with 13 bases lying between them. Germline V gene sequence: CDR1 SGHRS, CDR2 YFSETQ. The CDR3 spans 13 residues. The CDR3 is CASNLGQSNEQFF. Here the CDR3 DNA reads TGCGCCAGCAACCTAGGCCAAAGCAATGAGCAGTTCTTC. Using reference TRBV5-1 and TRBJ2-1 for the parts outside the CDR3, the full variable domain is KAGVTQTPRYLIKTRGQQVTLSCSPISGHRSVSWYQQTPGQGLQFLFEYFSETQRNKGNFPGRFSGRQFSNSRSEMNVSTLELGDSALYLCASNLGQSNEQFFGPGTRLTVL.

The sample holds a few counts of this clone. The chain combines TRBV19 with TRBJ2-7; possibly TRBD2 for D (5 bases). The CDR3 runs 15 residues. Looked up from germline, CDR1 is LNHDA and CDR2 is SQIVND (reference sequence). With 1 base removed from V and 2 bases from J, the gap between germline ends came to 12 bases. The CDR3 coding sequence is TGTGCCAGTAGTATAGCCCCCGGAGGTCCCTACGAGCAGTACTTC. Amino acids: CASSIAPGGPYEQYF.